The 11 T cell receptor beta chains in this list originate from one sample, sequenced in a study of response to subunit inactivated influenza vaccine. TCRdb itself ran the RT-PCR reads through MiXCR, one entry per CDR3 protein. The sample lists hundreds of thousands of distinct CDR3 sequences, 15% to 19% occurring once. Source: PBMCs from blood, taken approximately 13 days after vaccination. The receptors were gathered from a man aged 45-65 years who received an inactivated influenza vaccine.

This sequence joins TRBV5-1 and TRBJ2-5, with TRBD1 matching 9 bases. The V and J ends lost 4 bases and 2 bases, in that order; junction bases with no gene match: 12. CDR3 length: 17 amino acids. The germline V gene has CDR1 SGHRS and CDR2 YFSETQ. CDR3 in amino acids: CASSPFVGGQGQETQYF. The CDR3 DNA reads TGCGCCAGCAGCCCGTTTGTGGGGGGACAGGGTCAAGAGACCCAGTACTTC.

Many counts were recorded for this clonotype. The J gene is TRBJ1-1, the V gene TRBV5-1; the D gene is possibly TRBD1 (6 bases). The CDR3 extends over 14 amino acids. In germline, CDR1 is SGHRS, CDR2 YFSETQ. V was cut by 3 bases and J by 1 base, with 10 bases left in between. CDR3 region: CASSSGQPNTEAFF. The CDR3 region has the DNA TGCGCCAGCAGCTCTGGACAGCCGAACACTGAAGCTTTCTTT.

The J gene is TRBJ2-2, the V gene TRBV4-1, with 10 positions matching TRBD2. Germline-derived CDR1 and CDR2 are MGHRA and YSYEKL. J was trimmed by 6 bases and V by 1 base; bases with no gene match: 14. The CDR3 consists of 19 residues. CDR3 amino acids: CASSQVGRLAGAGAGELFF. The CDR3 DNA reads TGCGCCAGCAGCCAAGTAGGACGGCTAGCGGGGGCCGGGGCCGGGGAGCTGTTTTTT.

This clonotype turned up a few times. The CDR3 here is CASSSQGTANTGELFF. CDR3 DNA: TGTGCCAGCAGCTCACAGGGGACCGCGAACACCGGGGAGCTGTTTTTT. V and J are TRBV7-9 and TRBJ2-2, with TRBD1 identical over 7 bases. Trimming removed 4 bases from V and 0 bases from J; junction bases left unmatched: 5. Germline lookup yields CDR1 SEHNR and CDR2 FQNEAQ (reference sequence). CDR3 length: 16 amino acids. Together with reference TRBV7-9 and TRBJ2-2, the CDR3 gives the full variable domain: DTGVSQNPRHKITKRGQNVTFRCDPISEHNRLYWYRQTLGQGPEFLTYFQNEAQLEKSRLLSDRFSAERPKGSFSTLEIQRTEQGDSAMYLCASSSQGTANTGELFFGEGSRLTVL.

This rearrangement joins TRBV21-1 to TRBJ2-6; the table's D call TRBD1 went unverified against the DNA. TRBV21-1 is annotated as a pseudogene. This CDR3 comprises 20 residues. CDR3 sequence: CASRLPLGRWPLSGANVLTF. The DNA of the CDR3 is TGTGCCAGCAGACTACCCCTCGGACGGTGGCCTTTATCTGGGGCCAACGTCCTGACTTTC.

This clonotype was seen repeatedly, ten times or more. The rearrangement uses TRBV2 and TRBJ2-1; D is unresolved. The V gene's germline CDR1 is SNHLY and CDR2 FYNNEI. The CDR3 has 13 amino acids. Trimming removed 4 bases from V and 4 bases from J, with 8 bases in between. DNA of the CDR3: TGTGCCAGCAGTGTGGGATTTTACAATGAGCAGTTCTTC. It codes for CASSVGFYNEQFF.

V and J are TRBV11-2 and TRBJ2-2, with TRBD2 matching 10 bases. The CDR3 extends over 15 amino acids. V shed 6 bases, J shed 6 bases, and the junction held 7 bases outside the gene matches. CDR1 and CDR2 from the germline V gene are SGHAT and FQNNGV. The CDR3 DNA reads TGTGCCAGCAGTCGCAGCGGGGGGGCCTCCGGGGAGCTGTTTTTT. Its protein is CASSRSGGASGELFF.

This clonotype was seen a few times. The chain joins TRBV11-3 to TRBJ2-7; tentatively, D is TRBD2 (6 bases). The CDR3 totals 17 residues. V was trimmed by 4 bases and J by 0 bases, leaving 19 bases between them. The germline V gene has CDR1 SGHNT and CDR2 YENEEA. The CDR3 loop is CASSYPPEGASSYEQYF. CDR3 nucleotides: TGTGCCAGCAGCTACCCTCCGGAGGGTGCATCCTCCTACGAGCAGTACTTC.

This clonotype was counted ten times or more. The V call is TRBV7-2, the J call TRBJ2-2; a possible D gene is TRBD2 (6 bases). The germline CDR1 and CDR2 sequences are SGHTA and FQGNSA. The germline V and J ends were trimmed by 0 bases and 2 bases, with 7 bases remaining between them. There are 15 residues in the CDR3. CDR3 bases: TGTGCCAGCAGCTTAGCGGAGGGAAACACCGGGGAGCTGTTTTTT. It translates to CASSLAEGNTGELFF.

J is TRBJ2-3 and V is TRBV20-1, with TRBD2 identical over 9 bases. Germline V gives CDR1 DFQATT, CDR2 SNEGSKA (reference sequence). CDR3 size: 14 residues. V lost 8 bases to trimming and J lost 0 bases; unmatched junction nucleotides: 6. CDR3 loop: CSILAGGSTDTQYF. For the CDR3, the DNA is TGCAGTATCCTCGCGGGGGGGAGCACAGATACGCAGTATTTT.

The V and J genes are TRBV20-1 and TRBJ2-1, with D hard to call. The germline V and J ends were trimmed by 0 bases and 0 bases, with 12 bases remaining between them. The germline V gene has CDR1 DFQATT and CDR2 SNEGSKA (reference sequence). This CDR3 is built from 16 residues. CDR3 residues: CSARDFRRSSYNEQFF. The CDR3 nucleotides are TGCAGTGCTAGAGACTTTAGGAGAAGCTCCTACAATGAGCAGTTCTTC.